The TCR beta chain described here comes from a study of T cell repertoires in cytomegalovirus infection. Study summary: Indications of both CMV infection and matching HLA type were provided by public TCR beta signatures. Study results and limitations: Across the ex vivo response, the dominant clonotypes were HLA-C-restricted CMV-specific TCR beta clonotypes. Carriage of CMV together with the relevant HLA was identifiable through cumulative public TCR beta family frequency.

The CDR3 spans 15 residues. Trimming pared 3 bases from V and 0 bases from J, leaving 9 bases between. In germline, CDR1 is MDHEN, CDR2 SYDVKM. Regarding this clonotype: Its antigen is as yet unknown.

TCRdb called the reads again in MiXCR, with one record for every CDR3 protein. The sample contains around 630,000 distinct CDR3 sequences, roughly a quarter of which appear only once. The rearrangement joins TRBV28 to TRBJ2-1; D is unresolved. The receptor comes from a human donor in good health (CMV status not recorded). Some clones in this sample may be carry-over from other donors' samples. The sequenced sample consisted of CD8+ T cells from PBMCs. The CDR3 DNA reads as TGTGCCAGCAGTTTCCTGCGGAGCTCCTACAATGAGCAGTTCTTC. It encodes CASSFLRSSYNEQFF.